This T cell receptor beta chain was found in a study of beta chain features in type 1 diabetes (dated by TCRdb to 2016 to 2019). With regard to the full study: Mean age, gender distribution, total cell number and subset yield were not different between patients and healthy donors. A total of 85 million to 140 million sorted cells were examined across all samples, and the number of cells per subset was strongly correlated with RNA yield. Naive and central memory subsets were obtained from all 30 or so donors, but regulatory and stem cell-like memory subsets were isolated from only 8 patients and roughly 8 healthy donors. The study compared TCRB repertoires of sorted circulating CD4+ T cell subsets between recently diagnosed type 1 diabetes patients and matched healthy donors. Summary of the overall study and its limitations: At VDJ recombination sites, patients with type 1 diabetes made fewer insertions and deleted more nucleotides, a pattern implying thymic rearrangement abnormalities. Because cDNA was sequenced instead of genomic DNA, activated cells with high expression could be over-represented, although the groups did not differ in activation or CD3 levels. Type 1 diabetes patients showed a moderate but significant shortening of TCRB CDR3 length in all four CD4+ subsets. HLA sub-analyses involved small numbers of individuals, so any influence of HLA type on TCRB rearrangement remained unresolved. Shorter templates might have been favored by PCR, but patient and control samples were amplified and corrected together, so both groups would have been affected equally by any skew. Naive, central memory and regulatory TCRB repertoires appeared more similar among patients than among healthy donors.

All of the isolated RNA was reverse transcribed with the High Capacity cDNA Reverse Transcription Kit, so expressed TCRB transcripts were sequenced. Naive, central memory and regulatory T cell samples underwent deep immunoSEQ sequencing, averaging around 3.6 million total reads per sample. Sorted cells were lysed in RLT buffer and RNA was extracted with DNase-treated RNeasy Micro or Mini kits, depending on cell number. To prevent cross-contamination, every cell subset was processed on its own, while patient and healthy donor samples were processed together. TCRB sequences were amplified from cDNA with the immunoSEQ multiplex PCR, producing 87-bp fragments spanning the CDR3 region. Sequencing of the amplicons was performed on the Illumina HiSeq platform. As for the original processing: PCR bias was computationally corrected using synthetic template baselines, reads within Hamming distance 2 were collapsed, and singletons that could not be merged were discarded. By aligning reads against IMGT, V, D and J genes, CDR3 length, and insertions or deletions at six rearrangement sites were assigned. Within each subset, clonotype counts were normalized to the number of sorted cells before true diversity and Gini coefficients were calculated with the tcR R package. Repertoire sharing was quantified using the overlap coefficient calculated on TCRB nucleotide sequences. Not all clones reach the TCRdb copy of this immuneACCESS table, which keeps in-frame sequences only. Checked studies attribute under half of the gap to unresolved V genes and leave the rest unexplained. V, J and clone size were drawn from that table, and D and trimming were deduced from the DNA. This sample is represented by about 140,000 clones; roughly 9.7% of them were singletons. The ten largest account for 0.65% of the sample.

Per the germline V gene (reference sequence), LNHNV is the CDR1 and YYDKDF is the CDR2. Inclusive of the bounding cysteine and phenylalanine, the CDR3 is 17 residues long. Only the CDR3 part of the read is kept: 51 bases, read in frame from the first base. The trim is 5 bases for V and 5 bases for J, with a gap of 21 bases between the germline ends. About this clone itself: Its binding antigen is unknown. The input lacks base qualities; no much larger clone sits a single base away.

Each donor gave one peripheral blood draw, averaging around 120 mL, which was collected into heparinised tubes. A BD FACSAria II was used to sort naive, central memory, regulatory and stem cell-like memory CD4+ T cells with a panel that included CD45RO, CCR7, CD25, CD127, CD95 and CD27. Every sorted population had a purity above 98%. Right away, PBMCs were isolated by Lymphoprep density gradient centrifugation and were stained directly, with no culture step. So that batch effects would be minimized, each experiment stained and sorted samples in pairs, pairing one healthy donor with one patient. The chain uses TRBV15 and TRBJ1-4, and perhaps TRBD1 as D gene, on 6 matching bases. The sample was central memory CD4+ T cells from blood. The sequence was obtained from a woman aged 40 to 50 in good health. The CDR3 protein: CATSVGTGGGINEKLFF. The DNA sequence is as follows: TGTGCCACCAGCGTAGGTACGGGCGGGGGCATCAATGAAAAACTGTTTTTT.